This TCR beta chain appears in the sequencing data of a study of metastatic and nonmetastatic thyroid tumors. General observations from the study: Malignant thyroid tumors reportedly exceeded benign nodules significantly in TCR beta diversity, with the difference appearing in blood and tumor.

Via MiXCR, TCRdb re-called the PCR reads. Of about 92,000 clones detected, around 14% appear once; the ten largest clones hold 3% to 4.5%. This clone has ten or more counts. The antigen is undetermined. All patients were treatment-naive before thyroid surgery. Germline lookup yields CDR1 KGHSH and CDR2 LQKENI. The CDR3 runs 13 residues. The V end lost 3 bases, the J end lost 1 base, and 3 bases lay between the germline ends. The sequencing sample was made of blood. The V gene is TRBV18, the J gene TRBJ2-2; D ambiguous. The clonotype was recovered from a female donor with papillary thyroid cancer or a benign thyroid nodule (not recorded which). Some clones in this sample may be carry-over from other donors' samples. The CDR3 DNA reads TGTGCCAGCTCACCGGAGAACACCGGGGAGCTGTTTTTT. It codes for CASSPENTGELFF.